Listed here are 19 T cell receptor beta chains from one sample, sequenced in a study of prognosis after radiotherapy for stage I lung cancer. Researchers used two-round multiplex PCR to amplify TCR beta CDR3 starting from genomic DNA. Primers specific to each TRBV and TRBJ gene drove first-round PCR. TCRdb itself ran the multiplex PCR reads through MiXCR, one entry per CDR3 protein. Of about 27,000 distinct CDR3 sequences in the sample, around 45% were seen once. The sample consisted of PBMCs, taken before or after stereotactic body radiation therapy (not recorded which). The receptor source for this set is a donor over 45 with non-small cell lung cancer.

There are many counts of this clonotype. The chain combines TRBV20-1 with TRBJ2-3, with a weak D call TRBD2 (5 bases). The V end lost 0 bases, the J end lost 2 bases, and 15 bases lay between the germline ends. The CDR3 contains 16 residues. Germline values: CDR1 DFQATT, CDR2 SNEGSKA (reference sequence). The CDR3 DNA is TGCAGTGCTAGAGAATCAAAGGGAGCCTCCACAGATACGCAGTATTTT. Encoded protein: CSARESKGASTDTQYF.

This clonotype was counted a few times. J is TRBJ2-5 and V is TRBV4-2; D is possibly TRBD1 (6 bases). The CDR3 runs to 15 residues. Trimming shortened V by 4 bases and J by 5 bases, and 17 bases separated the two germline ends. CDR1 and CDR2 (germline): LGHNA, YNFKEQ. CDR3 in amino acids: CASSLAGAVGETQYF. Written as DNA, the CDR3 is TGTGCCAGCAGCCTCGCAGGGGCCGTTGGGGAGACCCAGTACTTC.

This clonotype was counted many times. The chain recombines TRBV7-8 with TRBJ2-1; TRBD2 is a possible D gene (6 bases). The V and J ends lost 1 base and 7 bases respectively, with 14 bases between them. Germline V CDR1 and CDR2: SGHVS, FQNEAQ. The CDR3 totals 15 residues. CDR3 nucleotide sequence: TGTGCCAGCAGCTTAGTATTAGCGGTGGGTAATGAGCAGTTCTTC. Translating it yields CASSLVLAVGNEQFF.

The chain has TRBV11-2 and TRBJ2-1, with D hard to call. The CDR3 is 14 amino acids. Germline V CDR1 and CDR2: SGHAT, FQNNGV. The V gene lost 1 base and the J gene lost 4 bases, with 8 bases spanning the gap. The CDR3 sequence: CASSLGTYYNEQFF. The CDR3 DNA reads TGTGCCAGCAGCTTAGGAACGTATTACAATGAGCAGTTCTTC. Together with reference TRBV11-2 and TRBJ2-1, the CDR3 gives the full variable domain: EAGVAQSPRYKIIEKRQSVAFWCNPISGHATLYWYQQILGQGPKLLIQFQNNGVVDDSQLPKDRFSAERLKGVDSTLKIQPAKLEDSAVYLCASSLGTYYNEQFFGPGTRLTVL.

This clonotype was observed a single time. In this CDR3 the conserved last residue, phenylalanine or tryptophan, is missing, so a read error is likely. The chain employs TRBV3-1 and TRBJ2-5, with D tentatively TRBD1 (6 bases). Trimming left V 0 bases short and J 5 bases short, with 13 bases between. Germline CDR1 reads LGHDT; CDR2 reads YNNKEL (reference sequence). This CDR3 has 15 residues. In DNA, the CDR3 is TGTGCCAGCAGCCAAGATCCAGGGGCGGGCGAGACCCAGTACTTA. Translation: CASSQDPGAGETQYL.

The chain links TRBV5-1 to TRBJ2-1, with D perhaps matching TRBD2 (6 bases). Germline V gene data show CDR1 as SGHRS and CDR2 as YFSETQ. The CDR3 is 16 amino acids. V was pared by 0 bases and J by 1 base, with 11 bases between. DNA of the CDR3: TGCGCCAGCAGCTTGGGGGACTTCAGTTCCTACAATGAGCAGTTCTTC. It specifies CASSLGDFSSYNEQFF.

This rearrangement joins TRBV18 to TRBJ2-1, with TRBD1 identical over 7 bases. The CDR3 spans 16 residues. V shed 3 bases and J 0 bases; nucleotides not matched to a gene: 5. CDR1 is KGHSH and CDR2 is LQKENI in the germline V gene. This chain's CDR3 is CASSPNRGSSYNEQFF. The CDR3 DNA sequence: TGTGCCAGCTCACCTAACAGGGGAAGCTCCTACAATGAGCAGTTCTTC.

In this sample, this clonotype turned up many times. This rearrangement joins TRBV7-2 to TRBJ2-3; TRBD2 matches 9 bases. This CDR3 region has 16 residues. Trimming removed 5 bases from V and 3 bases from J; junction bases left unmatched: 9. The V gene's germline CDR1 is SGHTA and CDR2 FQGNSA. CDR3 protein: CASSPPTSGGTDTQYF. CDR3 coding DNA: TGTGCCAGCAGCCCCCCGACTAGCGGCGGTACAGATACGCAGTATTTT.

This clonotype was seen at least ten times. This chain links TRBV5-4 with TRBJ1-4; tentatively, D is TRBD1 (5 bases). Per germline, CDR1 SGHNT and CDR2 YYREEE (reference sequence). The CDR3 loop spans 16 amino acids. Trimming removed 3 bases from V and 5 bases from J, with 17 bases in between. The CDR3 loop is CASSSRGFGTNEKLFF. The CDR3 bases are TGTGCCAGCAGCTCTCGGGGTTTTGGGACCAATGAAAAACTGTTTTTT.

This clonotype was counted ten times or more. V is TRBV12-3 or TRBV12-4 and J is TRBJ1-5; D gene unclear. The CDR3 is made up of 13 amino acids. The ends were cut back, 4 bases at V and 5 bases at J, with 9 bases in the middle. Here the CDR3 reads CASSSDGHQPQHF. DNA of the CDR3: TGTGCCAGCAGTTCGGACGGCCATCAGCCCCAGCATTTT.

Written as DNA, the CDR3 is TGCGCCAGCAGCTTGAATGTTATGGGTAATGAAAAACTGTTTTTT. Its translation: CASSLNVMGNEKLFF. The chain uses TRBV5-1 and TRBJ1-4; D unclear. This CDR3 comprises 15 residues. V was clipped by 1 base and J by 4 bases, with 11 bases between them. CDR1 and CDR2 (germline): SGHRS, YFSETQ.

The table lists this clonotype with many counts. The chain employs TRBV19 and TRBJ1-5, with TRBD1 as a possible D gene (5 bases). Germline V gene lookup returns CDR1 LNHDA and CDR2 SQIVND (reference sequence). This CDR3 has 13 residues. Trimming took 1 base from V and 6 from J, leaving 7 bases between them. This chain's CDR3 is CASSIGGGQPQHF. CDR3 coding DNA: TGTGCCAGTAGTATAGGGGGGGGTCAGCCCCAGCATTTT.

This clonotype was observed a handful of times. V usage is TRBV20-1 and J usage is TRBJ2-7, with 7 bases identical to TRBD2. This CDR3 contains 15 residues. With V trimmed by 0 bases and J by 4 bases, 9 bases remained unmatched. Germline-derived CDR1 and CDR2 are DFQATT and SNEGSKA (reference sequence). CDR3 DNA: TGCAGTGCTAGAGATTTGGGCGGGAGAGATTACGAGCAGTACTTC. This encodes CSARDLGGRDYEQYF.

In its sample, this clonotype was seen many times. The gene calls are TRBV2 and TRBJ2-7; TRBD1 agrees at 9 bases. V lost 6 bases, J lost 4 bases, and 4 bases stayed unmatched. Per the germline V gene, CDR1 is SNHLY and CDR2 is FYNNEI. This CDR3 spans 13 amino acids. CDR3: CASRSTGGYEQYF. CDR3 nucleotides: TGTGCCAGCAGATCGACAGGGGGTTACGAGCAGTACTTC.

This chain uses TRBV28 with TRBJ1-5, with no clear D. Germline CDR1 MDHEN, CDR2 SYDVKM. Trimming stripped 3 bases from V and 2 bases from J, with 5 bases between. The length of the CDR3 is 13 residues. The CDR3 DNA sequence: TGTGCCAGCAGTTTGGTCGGCAATCAGCCCCAGCATTTT. It codes for CASSLVGNQPQHF.

Judged by abundance, this clonotype is medium-sized. The V gene is TRBV6-6, the J gene TRBJ2-7; no clear D gene. CDR3 length: 14 residues. Trimming cost V 0 bases and J 2 bases, with 8 bases left between them. Germline CDR1 MNHNY, CDR2 SVGAGI (reference sequence). The CDR3 is CASSYSRSTYEQYF. CDR3 coding DNA: TGTGCCAGCAGTTACTCGCGGTCGACCTACGAGCAGTACTTC.

As regards this clonotype: The junction shows a germline mismatch at one end, possibly a read error. This sequence joins TRBV12-3 or TRBV12-4 and TRBJ2-5; perhaps TRBD1 as D (5 bases). There are 14 residues in the CDR3. In DNA form, the CDR3 reads TGTGACAGCCTTCGCTCCTTGGACAAAGAGACCCAGTACTTC. Protein: CDSLRSLDKETQYF.

The chain carries TRBV6-1 and TRBJ2-3, with D possibly being TRBD1 or TRBD2 (5 bases each). Between the trimmed V and J ends, which lost 5 bases and 12 bases, there was a span of 24 bases. Germline lookup yields CDR1 MNHNS and CDR2 SASEGT. The CDR3 is 15 amino acids. The CDR3 bases are TGTGCCAGCAGTCCCGGGACCATGTCCACAGATAAACAGTATTTT. It specifies CASSPGTMSTDKQYF.

This clonotype was found many times. The chain is built from TRBV2 and TRBJ1-5; 10 nucleotides line up with TRBD1. This CDR3 has 14 residues. In germline, CDR1 is SNHLY, CDR2 FYNNEI. Trimming cost V 8 bases and J 4 bases; bases outside gene matches: 5. DNA of the CDR3: TGTGCCAGCCGGGACAGGGGATCGAATCAGCCCCAGCATTTT. Its translation is CASRDRGSNQPQHF.